This is a list of T cell receptor beta chains from one sample in a study of T cell changes during pregnancy in multiple sclerosis. The assay was immunoSEQ multiplex PCR, and TCRdb's table has in-frame clones only and misses some. Of 90,000 to 95,000 clones listed, around 92% are singletons. The sample was peripheral blood, taken in the third trimester of pregnancy. These receptors all come from a female donor with multiple sclerosis, enrolled in a pregnancy study. Both conserved end residues are trimmed from each CDR3.

TRBV7-9	13	TRBJ2-5	ASSLGGDAVDTQY
TRBV30	14	TRBJ1-1	AWSAIFGLAGTEAF
TRBV7-9	14	TRBJ2-3	ASSLATGSSTDTQY
TRBV10-3	12	TRBJ2-1	AIGSGRAYNEQF
TRBV5-4	13	TRBJ2-2	ASRRGTGYSGELF
TRBV5-6	13	TRBJ2-5	ASSFSGRALETQY
TRBV11-2	12	TRBJ1-1	ASSSQGDHTEAF
TRBV7-8	15	TRBJ2-3	ASSLRSSGRAQDTQY
TRBV6-5	13	TRBJ1-5	ASSLTETGSQPQH
TRBV5-1	12	TRBJ2-1	ASSLATSVGEQF
TRBV10-3	11	TRBJ2-1	ATTGLAQNEQF
TRBV28	11	TRBJ1-2	ASSPRFNYGYT
TRBV6-4	14	TRBJ2-1	ASSDGLAGDYNEQF